The 9 T cell receptor beta chains below were found in one sample sequenced in a study of T cell responses to AZD1222 COVID-19 vaccine (dated by TCRdb to the early 2020s). Per the publication, the time point label means: baseline before first vaccination. Preparation of the library involved the immunoSEQ multiplex PCR assay. In its TCRdb copy, this immuneACCESS table keeps in-frame sequences only and misses some clones. Where compared with another copy, unresolved V genes explain less than half of these, and the others have no known cause. Here the sample has about 150,000 clones; about 87% occur a single time. The top ten clones comprise around 2.9% of the sample. Here the sequenced sample was peripheral blood, taken on day 0 of AZD1222 vaccination. The receptors were sampled from an adult in good health.

The CDR3, as DNA: TGTGCCAGTAGTATAGATCCTCGGAACGAGCAGTACTTC. Translating it yields CASSIDPRNEQYF. The rearrangement links TRBV19 to TRBJ2-7, with D unclear. This CDR3 region has 13 residues. The ends were cut back, 0 bases at V and 5 bases at J, with 8 bases in the middle. The germline CDR1 and CDR2 sequences are LNHDA and SQIVND (reference sequence).

The chain joins TRBV19 to TRBJ1-3; D remains unclear. Trimming took 7 bases from V and 0 from J, leaving 7 bases between them. Germline V gene sequence: CDR1 LNHDA, CDR2 SQIVND (reference sequence). The CDR3 covers 13 residues. This CDR3 reads CASTKYSGNTIYF. The CDR3 coding sequence is TGTGCCAGTACTAAGTACTCTGGAAACACCATATATTTT.

The chain carries TRBV11-3 and TRBJ1-1; maybe TRBD1 (6 bases). Germline V CDR1 and CDR2: SGHNT, YENEEA. V was trimmed by 11 bases and J by 0 bases, leaving 19 bases between them. The CDR3 length is 15 residues. The CDR3 sequence: CAPKKGDDMNTEAFF. CDR3 sequence (DNA): TGTGCCCCTAAAAAGGGGGATGATATGAACACTGAAGCTTTCTTT.

This clone has only one observation. CDR3 bases: TGTGCCAGCAGCCTAGGACTGAACTCTGGGGCCAACGTCCTGACTTTC. Translated: CASSLGLNSGANVLTF. The rearrangement uses TRBV11-1 and TRBJ2-6; possible D gene TRBD2, 5 bases. This CDR3 has 16 residues. The V gene's germline CDR1 is SGHAT and CDR2 FQDESV (reference sequence). The germline V and J ends were trimmed by 5 bases and 0 bases, with 11 bases remaining between them.

This chain links TRBV6-5 with TRBJ1-2, with TRBD1 matching over 9 bases. Germline CDR1 MNHEY, CDR2 SVGAGI. The CDR3 loop spans 15 amino acids. Trimming removed 5 bases from V and 8 bases from J; junction bases left unmatched: 12. The CDR3: CASSPGTGRFGGYTF. CDR3 in DNA: TGTGCCAGCAGTCCGGGGACAGGGAGGTTTGGGGGCTACACCTTC.

Worth noting for this clone: The same CDR3 is also encoded by other DNA sequences in this sample. The CDR3 spells CASSLAGNTIYF. The CDR3 bases are TGTGCCAGCAGCCTAGCTGGAAACACCATATATTTT. The chain carries TRBV9 and TRBJ1-3; D unclear. CDR1 is SGDLS and CDR2 is YYNGEE in the germline V gene. CDR3 size: 12 residues. V was clipped by 4 bases and J by 2 bases, with 4 bases between them.

In DNA form, the CDR3 reads TGTGCCAGCAGCCAAGGGACAGGGCTTCGGAGAAGTGAAGCTTTCTTT. Protein product: CASSQGTGLRRSEAFF. The chain combines TRBV3-1 (or the pseudogene TRBV3-2) with TRBJ1-1, with 8 nucleotides matching TRBD1. CDR1 and CDR2 (germline): LGHDT, YNNKEL (reference sequence). With V trimmed by 1 base and J by 7 bases, 11 bases remained unmatched. This CDR3 spans 16 amino acids.

This chain joins TRBV3-1 (or the pseudogene TRBV3-2) and TRBJ2-5; TRBD2 is a possible D gene (6 bases). V was clipped by 3 bases and J by 5 bases, with 13 bases between them. CDR1 LGHDT and CDR2 YNNKEL come from the germline V gene (reference sequence). The CDR3 sequence is 14 residues long. The CDR3, as DNA: TGTGCCAGCAGCCAGGGACCTGGGAGGGAGACCCAGTACTTC. Protein: CASSQGPGRETQYF.

The CDR3 DNA reads TGTGCCAGCAGTTCAAGACCGCTTACGAACACTGAAGCTTTCTTT. Translating gives CASSSRPLTNTEAFF. The rearrangement links TRBV6-6 to TRBJ1-1; no firm D call. V gave up 4 bases and J gave up 1 base, with 13 bases separating them. CDR1 is MNHNY, CDR2 SVGAGI, per germline (reference sequence). CDR3 size: 15 residues.